One sample yielded the 2 T cell receptor beta chains listed below, sequenced in a study of response to subunit inactivated influenza vaccine (dated by TCRdb to the late 2010s). The method was RT-PCR. The sequencer was an Illumina HiSeq 2500. The public reads were reprocessed in TCRdb via fastp at Q25 and MiXCR, keeping in-frame beta chains. Here each entry gathers all rows of one CDR3 protein and keeps the most common genes and DNA. Recorded for this sample are 650,000 to 850,000 distinct CDR3 sequences; 11% to 15% of them occurred a single time. 5.5% to 7% of the sample goes to the ten largest clones. The sample consisted of PBMCs from blood, taken 14 to 15 days before vaccination. Receptor source: a man aged 50 to 59 who received an inactivated influenza vaccine. Donor details come from another sample of the same person, matched by shared clones.

V usage is TRBV6-1 and J usage is TRBJ1-3; no definite D call. The V gene lost 8 bases and the J gene lost 6 bases, with 14 bases spanning the gap. CDR1 and CDR2 from the germline V gene are MNHNS and SASEGT. The CDR3 contains 13 residues. The CDR3 region is CASRPPGINTIYF. The CDR3 DNA is TGTGCCAGCCGACCACCCGGGATAAACACCATATATTTT.

The genes are TRBV20-1 and TRBJ1-1, with D possibly TRBD1 on 5 matching bases. The CDR3 is 15 residues long. Germline CDR1 and CDR2: DFQATT and SNEGSKA (reference sequence). The V end lost 1 base, the J end lost 2 bases, and 14 bases lay between the germline ends. The CDR3 region has the DNA TGCAGTGCTAGAGTCAGATCCGGGGGAAACACTGAAGCTTTCTTT. Translating gives CSARVRSGGNTEAFF.